Given below is one T cell receptor beta chain in context. This CDR3 is built from 15 residues. The trim removed 5 bases at V and 2 bases at J, leaving 4 bases unmatched. Germline lookup yields CDR1 LNHDA and CDR2 SQIVND (reference sequence). Original methodology: Amplification with reference gene primers provided the estimates of nucleated cell counts. The data were produced by immunoSEQ multiplex PCR, yet TCRdb's version contains in-frame clones alone and is incomplete. V and J calls plus clone size are reproduced from that table; the DNA served to infer D and trimming. This table holds over 110,000 clones, about 79% found once. This sample stems from a study of blood T cell repertoires in COVID-19. Whole-study context: There were acute and convalescent COVID-19 samples, and they came from the United States, Italy and Spain.

The material sequenced was peripheral blood. This TCR derives from a man aged 60-69 years with active or convalescent COVID-19. This sequence joins TRBV19 and TRBJ1-5; 9 nucleotides align to TRBD1. The CDR3 nucleotides read TGTGCCAGTAGTTCCAGACAGGGGGGCAATCAGCCCCAGCATTTT. It specifies CASSSRQGGNQPQHF. Looking up the rest from reference TRBV19 and TRBJ1-5 gives the full variable domain: DGGITQSPKYLFRKEGQNVTLSCEQNLNHDAMYWYRQDPGQGLRLIYYSQIVNDFQKGDIAEGYSVSREKKESFPLTVTSAQKNPTAFYLCASSSRQGGNQPQHFGDGTRLSIL.